This T cell receptor (beta chain) was documented in a study of T cell repertoires in cytomegalovirus infection. Across the study: Evidence of both CMV infection and a matching HLA type came from public TCR beta signatures. Study-wide results and caveats: The ex vivo response was dominated by HLA-C-restricted CMV-specific TCR beta clonotypes. People with CMV and the relevant HLA were identified by cumulative public TCR beta family frequency.

The CDR3 is 14 amino acids. The V gene lost 2 bases and the J gene lost 0 bases, with 10 bases spanning the gap. Germline V gives CDR1 SQVTM, CDR2 ANQGSEA. The table lists this clonotype with a few counts. Its antigen is still unknown. One entry per CDR3 protein, called by TCRdb with MiXCR from the reads. Of 150,000 to 200,000 distinct CDR3 sequences in the sample, 28% are singletons; the top ten hold approximately 30%. The V gene is TRBV29-1, the J gene TRBJ1-2; D unclear. Sequenced input: PBMCs. The TCR was taken from a human donor in good health (CMV status not recorded). Some clones in this sample may be carry-over from other donors' samples. CDR3 sequence: CSVELSGSNYGYTF. In nucleotides, the CDR3 is TGCAGCGTTGAATTGTCAGGTTCTAACTATGGCTACACCTTC.